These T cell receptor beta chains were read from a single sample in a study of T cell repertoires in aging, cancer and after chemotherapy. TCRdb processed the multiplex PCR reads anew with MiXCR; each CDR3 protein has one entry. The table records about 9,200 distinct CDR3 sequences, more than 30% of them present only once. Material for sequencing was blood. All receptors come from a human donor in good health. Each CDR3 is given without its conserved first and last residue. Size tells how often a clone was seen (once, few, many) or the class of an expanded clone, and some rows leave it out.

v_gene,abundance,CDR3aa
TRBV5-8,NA,ASSLGLETDTQY
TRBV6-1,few,ASSEGTGFEKLF
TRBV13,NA,ASSLWGGGGEQF
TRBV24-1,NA,ATSDFEGGRYEQF
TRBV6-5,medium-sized,ASSYSWTGGLEQF
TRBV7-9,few,ASRPGDGTEAF
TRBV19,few,ASSEVYGYT
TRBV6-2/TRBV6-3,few,ASSQTYEQY
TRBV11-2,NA,ASSFTGDTQY
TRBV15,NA,ATSRATTKLMNTGELF
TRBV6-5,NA,ASSEFGWVMESPQH
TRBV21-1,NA,ATLLVKETQY
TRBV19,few,ASSIYQAGGDNEQF
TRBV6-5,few,ASQTGPGEKLF
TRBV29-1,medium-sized,SFGGGGLDFT
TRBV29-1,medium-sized,SSGTGTDTQY
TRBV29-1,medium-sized,SVERGRSTDTQY
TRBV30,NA,VWSVGRGEQY
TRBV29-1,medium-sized,SAWISKDQPQH
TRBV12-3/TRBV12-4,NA,ASRTRDRGLLFPGNTIY
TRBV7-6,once,ASSLEGLAGVYNEQF
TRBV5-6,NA,ASSAKTGGNSPLH
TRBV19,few,ASGRDGGFDTQY
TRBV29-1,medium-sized,SVGAGAKVDGYT
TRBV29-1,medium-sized,SVEGLGLAGELF
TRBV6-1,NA,ASNNQRWTGGGEQY
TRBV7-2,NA,ASSLSGLAGRSTDTQY
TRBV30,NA,AWTGQSYEQY
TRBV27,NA,ASGRGGGNTIY